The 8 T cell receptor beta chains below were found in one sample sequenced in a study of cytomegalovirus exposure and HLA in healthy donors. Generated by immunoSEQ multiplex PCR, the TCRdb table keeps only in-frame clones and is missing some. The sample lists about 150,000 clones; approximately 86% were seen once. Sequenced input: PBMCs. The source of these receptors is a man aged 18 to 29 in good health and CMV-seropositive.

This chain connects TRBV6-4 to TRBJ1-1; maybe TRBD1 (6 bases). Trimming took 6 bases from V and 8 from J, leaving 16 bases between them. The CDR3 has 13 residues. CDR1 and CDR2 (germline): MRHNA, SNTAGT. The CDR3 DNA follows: TGTGCCAGCAGCCCGAACCCTCAGGGGGAAGCTTTCTTT. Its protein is CASSPNPQGEAFF.

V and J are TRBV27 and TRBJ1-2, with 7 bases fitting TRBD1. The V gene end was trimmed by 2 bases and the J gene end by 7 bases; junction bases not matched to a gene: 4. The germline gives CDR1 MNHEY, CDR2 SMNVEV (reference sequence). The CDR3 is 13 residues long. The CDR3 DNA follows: TGTGCCAGCAGTTTAATCCAGGGGGGTGGCTACACCTTC. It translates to CASSLIQGGGYTF.

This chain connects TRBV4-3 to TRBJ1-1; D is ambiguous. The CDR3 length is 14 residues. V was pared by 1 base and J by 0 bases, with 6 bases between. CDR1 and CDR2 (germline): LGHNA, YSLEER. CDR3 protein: CASSQGRMNTEAFF. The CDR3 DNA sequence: TGCGCCAGCAGCCAAGGCAGGATGAACACTGAAGCTTTCTTT.

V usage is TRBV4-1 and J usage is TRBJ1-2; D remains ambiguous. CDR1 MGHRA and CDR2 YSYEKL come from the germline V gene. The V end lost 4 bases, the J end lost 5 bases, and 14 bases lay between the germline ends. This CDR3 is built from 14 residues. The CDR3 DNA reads TGCGCCAGCAGCCCCCTTACGGGATCGTATGGCTACACCTTC. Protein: CASSPLTGSYGYTF.

CDR3 sequence reads: CASSQGGTEAFF. For the CDR3, the DNA is TGTGCCAGCAGCCAGGGGGGCACTGAAGCTTTCTTT. This chain connects TRBV27 to TRBJ1-1; 7 bases line up with TRBD1. The CDR3 has 12 amino acids. Germline V gene sequence: CDR1 MNHEY, CDR2 SMNVEV (reference sequence). After removal of 6 bases from V and 4 bases from J, the junction contained 2 bases not matched to a gene.

CDR3 nucleotides: TGTGCCAGCAGCTCAGGGGGCTTGGGAGATACGCAGTATTTT. It translates to CASSSGGLGDTQYF. The chain employs TRBV11-1 and TRBJ2-3; 8 positions agree with TRBD1. V lost 4 bases and J lost 5; bases outside the gene matches: 5. Germline V gene lookup returns CDR1 SGHAT and CDR2 FQDESV (reference sequence). This CDR3 is built from 14 residues. Variable domain in full (rest from reference TRBV11-1 and TRBJ2-3): EAEVAQSPRYKITEKSQAVAFWCDPISGHATLYWYRQILGQGPELLVQFQDESVVDDSQLPKDRFSAERLKGVDSTLKIQPAELGDSAMYLCASSSGGLGDTQYFGPGTRLTVL.

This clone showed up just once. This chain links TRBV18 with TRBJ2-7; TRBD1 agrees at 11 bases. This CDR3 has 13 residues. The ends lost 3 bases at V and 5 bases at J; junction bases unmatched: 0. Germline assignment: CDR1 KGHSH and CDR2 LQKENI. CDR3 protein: CASSPGQGDEQYF. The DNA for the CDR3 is TGTGCCAGCTCACCGGGACAGGGGGACGAGCAGTACTTC.

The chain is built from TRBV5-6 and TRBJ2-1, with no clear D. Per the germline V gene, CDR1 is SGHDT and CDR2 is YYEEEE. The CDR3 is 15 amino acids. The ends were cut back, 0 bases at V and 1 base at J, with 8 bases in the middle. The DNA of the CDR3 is TGTGCCAGCAGCTTGGATCCCAGTTCCTACAATGAGCAGTTCTTC. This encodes CASSLDPSSYNEQFF.